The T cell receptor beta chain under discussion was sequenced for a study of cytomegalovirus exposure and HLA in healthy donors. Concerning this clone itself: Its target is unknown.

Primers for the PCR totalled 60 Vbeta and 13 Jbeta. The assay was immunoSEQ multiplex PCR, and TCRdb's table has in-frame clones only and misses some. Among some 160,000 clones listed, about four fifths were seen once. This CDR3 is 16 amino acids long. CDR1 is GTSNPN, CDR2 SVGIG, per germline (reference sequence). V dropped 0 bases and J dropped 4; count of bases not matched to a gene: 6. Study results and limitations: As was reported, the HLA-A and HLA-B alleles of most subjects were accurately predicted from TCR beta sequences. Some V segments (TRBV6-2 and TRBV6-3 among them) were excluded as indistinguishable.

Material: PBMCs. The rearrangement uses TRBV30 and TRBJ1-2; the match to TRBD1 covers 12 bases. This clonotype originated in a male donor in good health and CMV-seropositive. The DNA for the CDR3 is TGTGCCTGGAGTGTACCTGGGACAGGGGGCGTCTATGGCTACACCTTC. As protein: CAWSVPGTGGVYGYTF. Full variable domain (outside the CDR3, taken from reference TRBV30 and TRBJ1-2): SQTIHQWPATLVQPVGSPLSLECTVEGTSNPNLYWYRQAAGRGLQLLFYSVGIGQISSEVPQNLSASRPQDRQFILSSKKLLLSDSGFYLCAWSVPGTGGVYGYTFGSGTRLTVV.